This entry lists 20 T cell receptor beta chains sequenced from one sample in a study of T cell changes during pregnancy in multiple sclerosis. This table comes from immunoSEQ multiplex PCR, and its TCRdb copy is limited to in-frame clones, with some not included. This table has roughly 60,000 clones, around 93% appearing once. The sample consisted of CD4+ T cells from peripheral blood mononuclear cells, taken in the first trimester of pregnancy. The receptors here all came from a female donor with multiple sclerosis, enrolled in a pregnancy study.

CDR3: CASSQVGGVAEAFF. The CDR3 coding sequence is TGTGCCAGCAGCCAGGTAGGGGGTGTGGCTGAAGCTTTCTTT. V gene TRBV6-4 combines with J gene TRBJ1-1; TRBD1 might be the D (6 bases). The V end was cut by 6 bases, the J end by 6 bases, with 17 bases between. Per germline, CDR1 MRHNA and CDR2 SNTAGT. CDR3 length: 14 amino acids.

The chain joins TRBV4-2 to TRBJ2-7; 8 nucleotides match TRBD2. Germline V CDR1 and CDR2: LGHNA, YNFKEQ. The CDR3 extends over 15 amino acids. J was trimmed by 3 bases and V by 0 bases; bases with no gene match: 4. For the CDR3, the DNA is TGTGCCAGCAGCCAAGATTATAGCGGGGACTACGAGCAGTACTTC. Amino acids: CASSQDYSGDYEQYF.

The chain carries TRBV14 and TRBJ2-1; D is possibly TRBD1 (6 bases). V gave up 5 bases and J gave up 0 bases, with 11 bases separating them. Germline-derived CDR1 and CDR2 are SGHDN and FVKESK. This CDR3 spans 15 amino acids. CDR3 sequence: CASSLQGSSYNEQFF. CDR3 sequence (DNA): TGTGCCAGCAGCTTGCAGGGGAGCTCCTACAATGAGCAGTTCTTC.

The chain employs TRBV25-1 and TRBJ1-2; D gene uncertain. V lost 2 bases to trimming and J lost 3 bases, with 13 bases between them. The CDR3 covers 15 residues. Germline V gives CDR1 MGHDK, CDR2 SYGVNS. CDR3 loop: CASSEPEAIHYGYTF. The CDR3 DNA reads as TGTGCCAGCAGTGAACCAGAGGCGATACACTATGGCTACACCTTC.

In this sample, this clone turned up a few times. The CDR3 reads CASSLGHLNTEAFF. The CDR3, as DNA: TGTGCCAGCTCGCTGGGACATTTGAACACTGAAGCTTTCTTT. The J gene is TRBJ1-1, the V gene TRBV6-5; D perhaps matches TRBD1 (6 bases). The germline gives CDR1 MNHEY, CDR2 SVGAGI. Between the trimmed V and J ends, which lost 8 bases and 0 bases, there was a span of 13 bases. The CDR3 length is 14 residues.

The chain links TRBV6-5 to TRBJ1-3, with 8 bases that match TRBD1. The ends lost 6 bases at V and 1 base at J; junction bases unmatched: 2. This CDR3 is 14 amino acids long. Germline CDR1 reads MNHEY; CDR2 reads SVGAGI. The chain's CDR3 is CASRRQGSGNTIYF. The CDR3 DNA is TGTGCCAGCAGAAGACAGGGGTCTGGAAACACCATATATTTT.

This clone showed up just once. J is TRBJ2-7 and V is TRBV2; 9 bases are a match to TRBD1. V lost 9 bases and J lost 0; bases outside the gene matches: 6. CDR1 and CDR2 from the germline V gene are SNHLY and FYNNEI. This CDR3 region has 14 residues. The CDR3 DNA follows: TGTGCCAGTCTCCGGGACAGGGACTCCTACGAGCAGTACTTC. It specifies CASLRDRDSYEQYF.

For the CDR3, the DNA is TGTGCCAGCTCACCTGCGGGGGATCAGCCCCAGCATTTT. Translation gives CASSPAGDQPQHF. The chain couples TRBV18 to TRBJ1-5; tentative D call: TRBD1 (5 bases). The V end lost 3 bases, the J end lost 5 bases, and 8 bases lay between the germline ends. The CDR3 is 13 residues long. Looked up from germline, CDR1 is KGHSH and CDR2 is LQKENI.

The chain links TRBV11-1 to TRBJ2-7, with 8 bases aligning to TRBD2. The germline V gene encodes CDR1 SGHAT and CDR2 FQDESV (reference sequence). The V gene end was trimmed by 6 bases and the J gene end by 0 bases; junction bases not matched to a gene: 10. The CDR3 totals 16 residues. The CDR3, as DNA: TGTGCCAGCAGTCCCGGGAGCGGGGGAATCTCCTACGAGCAGTACTTC. It is translated as CASSPGSGGISYEQYF. The variable domain in full, with the rest retrieved from reference TRBV11-1 and TRBJ2-7, is EAEVAQSPRYKITEKSQAVAFWCDPISGHATLYWYRQILGQGPELLVQFQDESVVDDSQLPKDRFSAERLKGVDSTLKIQPAELGDSAMYLCASSPGSGGISYEQYFGPGTRLTVT.

This clone was counted a single time. The chain joins TRBV25-1 to TRBJ1-4; 9 bases align to TRBD1. The CDR3 runs 14 residues. Germline V gene lookup returns CDR1 MGHDK and CDR2 SYGVNS. The V and J ends lost 5 bases and 7 bases, in that order; junction bases with no gene match: 5. For the CDR3, the DNA is TGTGCCAGCAGTCCCCACAGGGGGCCTGAAAAACTGTTTTTT. Its translation: CASSPHRGPEKLFF.

The chain employs TRBV15 and TRBJ2-3; D may be TRBD2 (6 bases). The germline V gene encodes CDR1 LNHNV and CDR2 YYDKDF (reference sequence). The CDR3 has 14 amino acids. Trimming left V 2 bases short and J 6 bases short, with 12 bases between. Written as DNA, the CDR3 is TGTGCCACCAGCAGATTTCCGGGAGACGATACGCAGTATTTT. It specifies CATSRFPGDDTQYF.

In nucleotides, the CDR3 is TGCAGCGTTGTGACAGGGGACGATCAGCCCCAGCATTTT. Encoded protein: CSVVTGDDQPQHF. V is TRBV29-1 and J is TRBJ1-5, with TRBD1 identical over 8 bases. Trimming removed 4 bases from V and 5 bases from J; junction bases left unmatched: 4. Germline V lookup: CDR1 SQVTM, CDR2 ANQGSEA. The CDR3 covers 13 residues.

V gene TRBV5-1 combines with J gene TRBJ2-5; 7 nucleotides align to TRBD1. Germline-derived CDR1 and CDR2 are SGHRS and YFSETQ. V was pared by 4 bases and J by 2 bases, with 8 bases of the junction left unmatched. The CDR3 length is 15 residues. For the CDR3, the DNA is TGCGCCAGCAGCAATCTGGGACAGAAACAAGAGACCCAGTACTTC. As protein: CASSNLGQKQETQYF.

This CDR3 reads CASSPDDRAGGYTF. CDR3 in DNA: TGCGCCAGCAGCCCCGACGACAGGGCTGGGGGCTACACCTTC. The chain has TRBV4-1 and TRBJ1-2; TRBD1 aligns across 7 bases. The J segment lost 8 bases and the V segment lost 4 bases, leaving 10 bases of the junction unmatched. Germline V gene lookup returns CDR1 MGHRA and CDR2 YSYEKL. This CDR3 has 14 amino acids.

The chain carries TRBV9 and TRBJ1-2; D remains ambiguous. Germline CDR1 and CDR2: SGDLS and YYNGEE. V lost 2 bases to trimming and J lost 2 bases, with 7 bases between them. The CDR3 extends over 13 amino acids. The CDR3 loop reads CASSVGENYGYTF. In nucleotides, the CDR3 is TGTGCCAGCAGCGTTGGGGAGAACTATGGCTACACCTTC. Combining the CDR3 with reference TRBV9 and TRBJ1-2 gives the whole variable domain DSGVTQTPKHLITATGQRVTLRCSPRSGDLSVYWYQQSLDQGLQFLIQYYNGEERAKGNILERFSAQQFPDLHSELNLSSLELGDSALYFCASSVGENYGYTFGSGTRLTVV.

The V gene is TRBV12-5, the J gene TRBJ2-7, with 10 bases lining up with TRBD1. The V gene end was trimmed by 5 bases and the J gene end by 4 bases; junction bases not matched to a gene: 11. Germline-derived CDR1 and CDR2 are LGHNT and FRNRAP. The CDR3 consists of 16 residues. Here the CDR3 reads CASGRPSGTGVYEQYF. The CDR3, as DNA: TGTGCTAGTGGTCGTCCTTCCGGGACAGGGGTGTACGAGCAGTACTTC.

This clone was seen just once. The chain links TRBV7-2 to TRBJ2-3, with D tentatively TRBD2 (5 bases). The CDR3 is 13 amino acids. Germline CDR1 SGHTA, CDR2 FQGNSA. Trimming stripped 9 bases from V and 1 base from J, with 11 bases between. CDR3 sequence (DNA): TGTGCCAGTTCGCGGGCCCGCACAGATACGCAGTATTTT. This encodes CASSRARTDTQYF.

V is TRBV7-2 and J is TRBJ1-2, with TRBD1 as a possible D gene (5 bases). The V and J ends lost 7 bases and 7 bases respectively, with 16 bases between them. CDR1 and CDR2 (germline): SGHTA, FQGNSA. The CDR3 length is 13 residues. CDR3 sequence (DNA): TGTGCCAGCACCCTACAGGTTGCTGTTGGCTACACCTTC. This translates into CASTLQVAVGYTF. The whole variable domain, filled in from reference TRBV7-2 and TRBJ1-2, reads GAGVSQSPSNKVTEKGKDVELRCDPISGHTALYWYRQSLGQGLEFLIYFQGNSAPDKSGLPSDRFSAERTGGSVSTLTIQRTQQEDSAVYLCASTLQVAVGYTFGSGTRLTVV.

This clone was recorded a few times. The chain employs TRBV27 and TRBJ1-6; TRBD1 agrees at 9 bases. There are 16 residues in the CDR3. Germline values: CDR1 MNHEY, CDR2 SMNVEV (reference sequence). Trimming at V came to 5 bases and at J to 14 bases, leaving 16 bases not matched to a gene. The CDR3 is CASSLPVGTGWGTLHF. DNA for the CDR3: TGTGCCAGCAGTCTCCCCGTGGGGACAGGGTGGGGAACCCTCCACTTT.

The rearrangement links TRBV6-5 to TRBJ1-2; the D gene is possibly TRBD1 (6 bases). V was shortened by 5 bases and J by 8 bases, with 18 bases between the two germline ends. Per the germline V gene, CDR1 is MNHEY and CDR2 is SVGAGI. The CDR3 has 14 amino acids. CDR3 sequence: CASSLLQGSHGYTF. The CDR3 DNA follows: TGTGCCAGCAGTCTACTACAGGGATCGCACGGCTACACCTTC.